These 22 T cell receptor beta chains were sequenced from one sample in a study of T cell changes during pregnancy in multiple sclerosis (dated by TCRdb to 2018 to 2020). Libraries were prepared through the immunoSEQ multiplex PCR assay. Drawn from immuneACCESS, this table holds only the in-frame rearrangements with V and J called that TCRdb kept. Clones are partly lost; checked studies trace under half to an unresolved V gene and leave the rest unexplained. This sample comprises fewer than 75,000 clones, roughly 90% of them detected only once. The top ten hold roughly 5.2% of the sample. This sample comprised CD8+ T cells from peripheral blood mononuclear cells, obtained before pregnancy. The receptors stem from a female donor with multiple sclerosis, enrolled in a pregnancy study.

The chain uses TRBV27 and TRBJ2-5; 7 nucleotides align to TRBD1. Germline V lookup: CDR1 MNHEY, CDR2 SMNVEV (reference sequence). V trimming: 5 bases; J trimming: 4 bases; junction bases outside the gene matches: 4. The CDR3 runs 13 residues. This CDR3 is CASSPRGLETQYF. The CDR3 DNA reads TGTGCCAGCAGTCCTAGGGGGCTAGAGACCCAGTACTTC.

The rearrangement uses TRBV27 and TRBJ2-7; the D gene is possibly TRBD2 (6 bases). There are 13 residues in the CDR3. V was trimmed by 6 bases and J by 7 bases, leaving 16 bases between them. Germline lookup yields CDR1 MNHEY and CDR2 SMNVEV (reference sequence). CDR3 nucleotides: TGTGCCAGCAGCCCTCGGGGGAATGTGGAGCAGTACTTC. Its translation is CASSPRGNVEQYF.

The rearrangement joins TRBV6-4 to TRBJ2-1; the match to TRBD2 covers 12 bases. The CDR3 contains 15 residues. In germline, CDR1 is MRHNA, CDR2 SNTAGT. Germline trimming cut 7 bases from V and 8 bases from J; bases unmatched to any gene: 9. CDR3 sequence reads: CASKSASGGADEQFF. The CDR3 DNA is TGTGCCAGCAAGTCGGCTAGCGGGGGGGCCGATGAGCAGTTCTTC.

This rearrangement joins TRBV6-1 to TRBJ2-3; 8 positions match TRBD2. Trimming cost V 1 base and J 1 base; bases outside gene matches: 1. This CDR3 region has 15 residues. The V gene's germline CDR1 is MNHNS and CDR2 SASEGT. DNA of the CDR3: TGTGCCAGCAGTGAAGTTAGCGGGGGCACAGATACGCAGTATTTT. Protein product: CASSEVSGGTDTQYF.

The chain couples TRBV7-9 to TRBJ2-1, with no clear D. Germline V gene sequence: CDR1 SEHNR, CDR2 FQNEAQ (reference sequence). The V and J ends lost 0 bases and 7 bases respectively, with 10 bases between them. The CDR3 extends over 14 amino acids. The CDR3 region is CASSLAVQWNEQFF. Here the CDR3 DNA reads TGTGCCAGCAGCTTAGCGGTACAGTGGAATGAGCAGTTCTTC. Based on the CDR3 plus reference TRBV7-9 and TRBJ2-1, the full variable domain is DTGVSQNPRHKITKRGQNVTFRCDPISEHNRLYWYRQTLGQGPEFLTYFQNEAQLEKSRLLSDRFSAERPKGSFSTLEIQRTEQGDSAMYLCASSLAVQWNEQFFGPGTRLTVL.

The V gene is TRBV28, the J gene TRBJ1-3; D is uncertain. Germline V gene sequence: CDR1 MDHEN, CDR2 SYDVKM. CDR3 length: 13 residues. Trimming pared 3 bases from V and 2 bases from J, leaving 5 bases between. Here the CDR3 DNA reads TGTGCCAGCAGTTTTAGTACTGGAAACACCATATATTTT. Translated: CASSFSTGNTIYF.

The chain uses TRBV15 and TRBJ1-2; perhaps TRBD1 as D (6 bases). The V and J ends lost 0 bases and 4 bases respectively, with 12 bases between them. Germline lookup yields CDR1 LNHNV and CDR2 YYDKDF (reference sequence). CDR3 length equals 15 residues. The CDR3 nucleotides are TGTGCCACCAGCAGAGACCGGGGGGCAGTCTATGGCTACACCTTC. The encoded protein is CATSRDRGAVYGYTF.

The chain couples TRBV5-4 to TRBJ2-5; tentative D call: TRBD2 (6 bases). Germline CDR1 SGHNT, CDR2 YYREEE (reference sequence). V was cut by 0 bases and J by 1 base, with 10 bases left in between. The CDR3 is made up of 15 amino acids. The CDR3 sequence is CASSLATRGQETQYF. The CDR3 DNA sequence: TGTGCCAGCAGCTTGGCGACTAGGGGCCAAGAGACCCAGTACTTC.

The gene calls are TRBV4-1 and TRBJ2-1; 8 bases match TRBD1. This CDR3 contains 14 residues. The V segment lost 5 bases and the J segment 5 bases; nucleotides outside the gene matches: 5. Germline V gives CDR1 MGHRA, CDR2 YSYEKL. The CDR3: CASSAGQGDNEQFF. The DNA for the CDR3 is TGCGCCAGCAGCGCCGGACAGGGAGACAATGAGCAGTTCTTC.

The chain couples TRBV5-1 to TRBJ1-1; 10 bases line up with TRBD1. This CDR3 is 17 amino acids long. CDR1 and CDR2 (germline): SGHRS, YFSETQ. With 3 bases clipped from V and 0 bases from J, the junction kept 8 bases outside the gene matches. Written as DNA, the CDR3 is TGCGCCAGCAGCTACCTCCGGGACAGGGGTCTGAACACTGAAGCTTTCTTT. This codes for CASSYLRDRGLNTEAFF.

The V and J genes are TRBV15 and TRBJ2-5, with 7 nucleotides matching TRBD2. CDR3 length equals 16 residues. Germline CDR1 is LNHNV and CDR2 is YYDKDF (reference sequence). V was pared by 0 bases and J by 3 bases, with 7 bases of the junction left unmatched. The CDR3 DNA reads TGTGCCACCAGCAGAGATCCCGGCGGGGGAGAAGAGACCCAGTACTTC. Its translation: CATSRDPGGGEETQYF. Combining the CDR3 with reference TRBV15 and TRBJ2-5 gives the whole variable domain DAMVIQNPRYQVTQFGKPVTLSCSQTLNHNVMYWYQQKSSQAPKLLFHYYDKDFNNEADTPDNFQSRRPNTSFCFLDIRSPGLGDTAMYLCATSRDPGGGEETQYFGPGTRLLVL.

The gene calls are TRBV4-2 and TRBJ2-5; 9 bases match TRBD2. V was pared by 4 bases and J by 3 bases, with 3 bases of the junction left unmatched. Germline CDR1 and CDR2: LGHNA and YNFKEQ. The CDR3 extends over 14 amino acids. As DNA, the CDR3 is TGTGCCAGCAGCCGACGACTAGCGGAAGAGACCCAGTACTTC. It specifies CASSRRLAEETQYF.

The chain combines TRBV7-9 with TRBJ2-5, with unresolved D. V lost 7 bases and J lost 5, with 14 bases in between. From germline, CDR1 is SEHNR and CDR2 FQNEAQ (reference sequence). The CDR3 consists of 13 residues. The CDR3 loop reads CASNPYLRETQYF. CDR3 DNA sequence: TGTGCCAGCAACCCGTACCTCAGGGAGACCCAGTACTTC.

The V call is TRBV9, the J call TRBJ2-3, with D tentatively TRBD2 (5 bases). The CDR3 is 18 residues long. The ends were cut back, 4 bases at V and 2 bases at J, with 23 bases in the middle. The V gene's germline CDR1 is SGDLS and CDR2 YYNGEE. The CDR3 DNA reads TGTGCCAGCAGCCCCTTGGCGGTGGCGGGCGCGCTCACAGATACGCAGTATTTT. Its translation is CASSPLAVAGALTDTQYF.

The chain's CDR3 is CASSLETYEQYF. CDR3 in DNA: TGTGCCAGCAGCCTGGAGACCTACGAGCAGTACTTC. The chain couples TRBV7-9 to TRBJ2-7; no definite D call. The CDR3 runs 12 residues. Germline V CDR1 and CDR2: SEHNR, FQNEAQ (reference sequence). Trimming pared 5 bases from V and 2 bases from J, leaving 7 bases between.

V is TRBV18 and J is TRBJ2-2, with TRBD1 matching over 8 bases. Germline loops: CDR1 KGHSH, CDR2 LQKENI. Trimming removed 1 base from V and 5 bases from J; junction bases left unmatched: 3. The CDR3 is 15 amino acids. In nucleotides, the CDR3 is TGTGCCAGCTCACCACGGACAGGGAAGACCGGGGAGCTGTTTTTT. Its protein is CASSPRTGKTGELFF.

This clone showed up just once. This chain joins TRBV30 and TRBJ1-1; D not certain. Germline V gene data show CDR1 as GTSNPN and CDR2 as SVGIG (reference sequence). The CDR3 runs 13 residues. V was cut by 0 bases and J by 2 bases, with 7 bases left in between. CDR3: CAWSVNSNTEAFF. The CDR3 bases are TGTGCCTGGAGTGTAAACAGTAACACTGAAGCTTTCTTT.

The gene calls are TRBV11-2 and TRBJ2-7; TRBD1 matches 7 bases. Germline CDR1 SGHAT, CDR2 FQNNGV. The trim removed 4 bases at V and 0 bases at J, leaving 12 bases unmatched. The CDR3 has 17 residues. CDR3 bases: TGTGCCAGCAGCTCCGGCCCGGGACAGAAAAGCTCCTACGAGCAGTACTTC. Protein sequence: CASSSGPGQKSSYEQYF. The full variable domain, its missing parts supplied by reference TRBV11-2 and TRBJ2-7, is EAGVAQSPRYKIIEKRQSVAFWCNPISGHATLYWYQQILGQGPKLLIQFQNNGVVDDSQLPKDRFSAERLKGVDSTLKIQPAKLEDSAVYLCASSSGPGQKSSYEQYFGPGTRLTVT.

J is TRBJ2-3 and V is TRBV5-8; D is possibly TRBD2 (5 bases). Germline V gene sequence: CDR1 SGHTS, CDR2 YDEGEE. Trimming cost V 4 bases and J 0 bases, with 9 bases left between them. This CDR3 comprises 14 residues. The CDR3 spells CASSPSGSTDTQYF. The CDR3 DNA is TGTGCCAGCAGCCCCAGCGGTAGCACAGATACGCAGTATTTT.

This clone showed up just once. V is TRBV29-1 and J is TRBJ2-3, with TRBD1 identical over 8 bases. The germline gives CDR1 SQVTM, CDR2 ANQGSEA. The CDR3 consists of 12 residues. V was pared by 7 bases and J by 4 bases, with 4 bases of the junction left unmatched. The CDR3 protein is CSAWTGPDTQYF. The CDR3, as DNA: TGCAGCGCTTGGACAGGGCCAGATACGCAGTATTTT.

This clone came up a few times. The genes are TRBV5-4 and TRBJ1-1; TRBD1 might be the D (5 bases). The CDR3 consists of 14 residues. CDR1 is SGHNT, CDR2 YYREEE, per germline (reference sequence). Between the trimmed V and J ends, which lost 0 bases and 1 base, there was a span of 7 bases. The CDR3 protein is CASSLDQGNTEAFF. DNA for the CDR3: TGTGCCAGCAGCTTGGATCAGGGGAACACTGAAGCTTTCTTT.

CDR3 region: CASSSQGSLPQHF. The CDR3 nucleotides read TGTGCCAGCAGCTCCCAGGGGTCTCTTCCCCAGCATTTT. This chain links TRBV5-6 with TRBJ1-5, with D possibly being TRBD1 (6 bases). Germline-derived CDR1 and CDR2 are SGHDT and YYEEEE. CDR3 length: 13 amino acids. V lost 3 bases, J lost 10 bases, and 14 bases lay in between.